This T cell receptor (beta chain) was captured in a study of blood T cell repertoires in COVID-19. Study as a whole: In each case, the material was cDNA or gDNA derived from T cells, B-cell-depleted T cells, or PBMCs.

There are 14 residues in the CDR3. Trimming at V came to 6 bases and at J to 5 bases, leaving 8 bases not matched to a gene. Germline CDR1 MNHNY, CDR2 SVGAGI (reference sequence). Grouping used clinical history reported by participants in a survey and questionnaire. As handled by the study authors: Nucleated cell number was recorded as an estimate derived from reference gene primer amplification. Only in-frame clones appear in the TCRdb table, and some are missing; sequencing was by immunoSEQ multiplex PCR. V, J and clone size are those of that table, while D and trimming were read from the DNA. The sample carries some 230,000 clones, 75% to 90% recorded once.

Sequencing used PBMCs or T cells enriched from blood (not recorded which). This chain uses TRBV6-6 with TRBJ2-7; 9 positions agree with TRBD2. The TCR originated in a woman between 18 and 29 years old in a cohort exposed to, infected with or recovered from COVID-19 (not recorded which). The CDR3 loop is CASSAGGNPHEQYF. CDR3 DNA sequence: TGTGCCAGCAGCGCGGGGGGGAATCCTCACGAGCAGTACTTC.